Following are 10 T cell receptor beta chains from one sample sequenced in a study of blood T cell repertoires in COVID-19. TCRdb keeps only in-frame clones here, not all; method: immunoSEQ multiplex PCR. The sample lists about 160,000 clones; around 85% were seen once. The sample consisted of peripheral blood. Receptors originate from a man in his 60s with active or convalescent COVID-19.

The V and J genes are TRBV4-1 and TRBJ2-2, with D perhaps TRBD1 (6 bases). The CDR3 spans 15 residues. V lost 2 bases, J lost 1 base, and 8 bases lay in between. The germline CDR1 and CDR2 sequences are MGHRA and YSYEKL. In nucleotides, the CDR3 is TGCGCCAGCAGCCAACCGGGACAGAACACCGGGGAGCTGTTTTTT. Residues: CASSQPGQNTGELFF.

The CDR3 coding sequence is TGTGCCAGTAGTATAATGCAGGCGAAGACTAACTATGGCTACACCTTC. Translated: CASSIMQAKTNYGYTF. The rearrangement uses TRBV19 and TRBJ1-2; D gene uncertain. The CDR3 length is 16 residues. With 2 bases removed from V and 0 bases from J, the gap between germline ends came to 13 bases. Germline lookup yields CDR1 LNHDA and CDR2 SQIVND (reference sequence).

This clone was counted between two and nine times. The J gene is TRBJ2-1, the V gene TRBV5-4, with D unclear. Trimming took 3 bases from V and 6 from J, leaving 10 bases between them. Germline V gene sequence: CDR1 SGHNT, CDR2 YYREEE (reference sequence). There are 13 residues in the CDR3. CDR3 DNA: TGTGCCAGCAGCTCCACTGAGCTCAATGAGCAGTTCTTC. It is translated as CASSSTELNEQFF.

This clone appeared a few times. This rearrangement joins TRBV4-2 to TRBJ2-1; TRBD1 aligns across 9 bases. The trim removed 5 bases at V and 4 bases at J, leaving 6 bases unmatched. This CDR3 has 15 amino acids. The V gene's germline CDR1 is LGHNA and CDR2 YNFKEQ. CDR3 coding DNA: TGTGCCAGCAGCGCCGGGACAGGGAGTTACAATGAGCAGTTCTTC. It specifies CASSAGTGSYNEQFF.

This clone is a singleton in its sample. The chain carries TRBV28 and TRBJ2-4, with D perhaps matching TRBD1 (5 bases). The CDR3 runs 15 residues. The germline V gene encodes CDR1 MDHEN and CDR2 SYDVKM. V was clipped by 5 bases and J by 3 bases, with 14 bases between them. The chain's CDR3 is CASSPIGVVKNIQYF. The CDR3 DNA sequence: TGTGCCAGCAGTCCAATAGGGGTCGTCAAAAACATTCAGTACTTC.

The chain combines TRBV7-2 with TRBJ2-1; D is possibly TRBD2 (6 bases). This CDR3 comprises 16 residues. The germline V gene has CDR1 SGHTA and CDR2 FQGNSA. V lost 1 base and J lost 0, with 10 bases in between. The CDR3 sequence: CASSLEGRGSYNEQFF. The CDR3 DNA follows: TGTGCCAGCAGCTTAGAGGGGCGGGGCTCCTACAATGAGCAGTTCTTC. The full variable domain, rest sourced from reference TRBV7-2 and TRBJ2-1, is GAGVSQSPSNKVTEKGKDVELRCDPISGHTALYWYRQSLGQGLEFLIYFQGNSAPDKSGLPSDRFSAERTGGSVSTLTIQRTQQEDSAVYLCASSLEGRGSYNEQFFGPGTRLTVL.

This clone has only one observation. The CDR3 DNA reads TGTGCCAGCACAGGAAGAACAGGCGTTGATTCACCCCTCCACTTT. It is translated as CASTGRTGVDSPLHF. The chain is built from TRBV6-5 and TRBJ1-6; D may be TRBD1 (5 bases). The CDR3 contains 15 residues. V was clipped by 7 bases and J by 8 bases, with 18 bases between them. CDR1 and CDR2 from the germline V gene are MNHEY and SVGAGI.

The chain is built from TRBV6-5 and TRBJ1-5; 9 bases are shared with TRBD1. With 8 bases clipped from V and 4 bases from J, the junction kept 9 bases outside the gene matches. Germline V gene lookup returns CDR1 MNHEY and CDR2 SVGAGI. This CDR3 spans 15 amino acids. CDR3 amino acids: CASQGGQGGNQPQHF. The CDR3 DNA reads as TGTGCCAGCCAAGGGGGACAGGGAGGAAATCAGCCCCAGCATTTT.

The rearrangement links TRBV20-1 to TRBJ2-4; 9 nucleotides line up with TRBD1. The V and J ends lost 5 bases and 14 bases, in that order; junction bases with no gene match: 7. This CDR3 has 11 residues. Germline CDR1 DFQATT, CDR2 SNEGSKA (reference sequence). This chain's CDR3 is CSAGLQGAKYF. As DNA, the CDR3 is TGCAGTGCTGGGTTACAGGGGGCGAAGTACTTC.

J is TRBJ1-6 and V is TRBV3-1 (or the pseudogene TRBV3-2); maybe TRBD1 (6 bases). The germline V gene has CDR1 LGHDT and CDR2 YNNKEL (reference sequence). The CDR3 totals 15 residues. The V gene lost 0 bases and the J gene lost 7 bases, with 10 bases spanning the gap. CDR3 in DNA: TGTGCCAGCAGCCAAGAGGTTCAGGGGAATTCACCCCTCCACTTT. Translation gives CASSQEVQGNSPLHF.